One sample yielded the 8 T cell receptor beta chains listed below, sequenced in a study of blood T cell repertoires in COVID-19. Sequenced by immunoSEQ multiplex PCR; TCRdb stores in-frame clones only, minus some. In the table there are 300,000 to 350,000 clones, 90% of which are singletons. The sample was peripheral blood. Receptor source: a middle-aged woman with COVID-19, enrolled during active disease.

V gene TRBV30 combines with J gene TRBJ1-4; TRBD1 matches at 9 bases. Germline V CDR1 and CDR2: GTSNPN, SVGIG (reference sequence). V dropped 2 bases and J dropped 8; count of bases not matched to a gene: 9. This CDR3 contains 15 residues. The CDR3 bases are TGTGCCTGGAGTACGTTCGGGACAGGGAAAGAAAAACTGTTTTTT. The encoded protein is CAWSTFGTGKEKLFF.

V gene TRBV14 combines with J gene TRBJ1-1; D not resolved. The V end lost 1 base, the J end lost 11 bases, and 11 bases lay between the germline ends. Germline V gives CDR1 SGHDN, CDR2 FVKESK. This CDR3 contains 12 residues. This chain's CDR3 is CASSQVLHQAFF. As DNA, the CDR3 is TGTGCCAGCAGCCAAGTCCTTCACCAGGCTTTCTTT. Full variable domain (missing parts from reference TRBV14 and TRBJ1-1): EAGVTQFPSHSVIEKGQTVTLRCDPISGHDNLYWYRRVMGKEIKFLLHFVKESKQDESGMPNNRFLAERTGGTYSTLKVQPAELEDSGVYFCASSQVLHQAFFGQGTRLTVV.

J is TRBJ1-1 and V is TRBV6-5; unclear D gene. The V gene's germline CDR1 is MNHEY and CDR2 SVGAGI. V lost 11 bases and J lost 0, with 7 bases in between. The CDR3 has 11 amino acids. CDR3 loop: CAGQMNTEAFF. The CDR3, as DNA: TGTGCCGGGCAGATGAACACTGAAGCTTTCTTT.

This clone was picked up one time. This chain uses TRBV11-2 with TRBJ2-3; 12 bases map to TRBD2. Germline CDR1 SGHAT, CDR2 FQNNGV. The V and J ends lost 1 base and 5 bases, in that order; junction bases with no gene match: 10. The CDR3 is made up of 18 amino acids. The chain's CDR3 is CASSLVAASGRAGDTQYF. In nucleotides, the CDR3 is TGTGCCAGCAGCTTAGTAGCGGCTAGCGGGAGGGCCGGAGATACGCAGTATTTT.

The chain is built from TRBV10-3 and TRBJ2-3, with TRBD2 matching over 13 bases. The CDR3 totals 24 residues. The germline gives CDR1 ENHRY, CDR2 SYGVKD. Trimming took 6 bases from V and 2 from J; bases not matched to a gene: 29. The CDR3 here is CAIRSTGKRSGTSGAHYDTDTQYF. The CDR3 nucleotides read TGTGCCATCAGGTCGACAGGGAAGCGATCCGGGACTAGCGGGGCCCACTACGACACAGATACGCAGTATTTT.

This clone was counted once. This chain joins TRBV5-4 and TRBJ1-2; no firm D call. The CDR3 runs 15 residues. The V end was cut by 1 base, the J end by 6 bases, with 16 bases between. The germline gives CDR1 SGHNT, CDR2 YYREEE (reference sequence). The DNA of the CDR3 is TGTGCCAGCAGCTTGTTTCCCGCGAAAGTCGATGGCTACACCTTC. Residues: CASSLFPAKVDGYTF. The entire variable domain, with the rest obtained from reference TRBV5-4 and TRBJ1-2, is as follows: ETGVTQSPTHLIKTRGQQVTLRCSSQSGHNTVSWYQQALGQGPQFIFQYYREEENGRGNFPPRFSGLQFPNYSSELNVNALELDDSALYLCASSLFPAKVDGYTFGSGTRLTVV.

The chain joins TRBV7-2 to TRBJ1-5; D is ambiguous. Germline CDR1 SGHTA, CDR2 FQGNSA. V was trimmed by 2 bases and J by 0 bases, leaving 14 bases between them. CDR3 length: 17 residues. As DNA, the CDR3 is TGTGCCAGCAGCTTAAATGCGGGGAAATATAGCAATCAGCCCCAGCATTTT. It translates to CASSLNAGKYSNQPQHF.

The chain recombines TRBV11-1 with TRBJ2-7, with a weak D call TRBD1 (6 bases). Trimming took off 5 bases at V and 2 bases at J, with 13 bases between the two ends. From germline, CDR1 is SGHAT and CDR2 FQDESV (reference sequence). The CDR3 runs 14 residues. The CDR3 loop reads CASSEGGLTYEQYF. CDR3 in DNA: TGTGCCAGCAGCGAAGGGGGTCTAACCTACGAGCAGTACTTC.